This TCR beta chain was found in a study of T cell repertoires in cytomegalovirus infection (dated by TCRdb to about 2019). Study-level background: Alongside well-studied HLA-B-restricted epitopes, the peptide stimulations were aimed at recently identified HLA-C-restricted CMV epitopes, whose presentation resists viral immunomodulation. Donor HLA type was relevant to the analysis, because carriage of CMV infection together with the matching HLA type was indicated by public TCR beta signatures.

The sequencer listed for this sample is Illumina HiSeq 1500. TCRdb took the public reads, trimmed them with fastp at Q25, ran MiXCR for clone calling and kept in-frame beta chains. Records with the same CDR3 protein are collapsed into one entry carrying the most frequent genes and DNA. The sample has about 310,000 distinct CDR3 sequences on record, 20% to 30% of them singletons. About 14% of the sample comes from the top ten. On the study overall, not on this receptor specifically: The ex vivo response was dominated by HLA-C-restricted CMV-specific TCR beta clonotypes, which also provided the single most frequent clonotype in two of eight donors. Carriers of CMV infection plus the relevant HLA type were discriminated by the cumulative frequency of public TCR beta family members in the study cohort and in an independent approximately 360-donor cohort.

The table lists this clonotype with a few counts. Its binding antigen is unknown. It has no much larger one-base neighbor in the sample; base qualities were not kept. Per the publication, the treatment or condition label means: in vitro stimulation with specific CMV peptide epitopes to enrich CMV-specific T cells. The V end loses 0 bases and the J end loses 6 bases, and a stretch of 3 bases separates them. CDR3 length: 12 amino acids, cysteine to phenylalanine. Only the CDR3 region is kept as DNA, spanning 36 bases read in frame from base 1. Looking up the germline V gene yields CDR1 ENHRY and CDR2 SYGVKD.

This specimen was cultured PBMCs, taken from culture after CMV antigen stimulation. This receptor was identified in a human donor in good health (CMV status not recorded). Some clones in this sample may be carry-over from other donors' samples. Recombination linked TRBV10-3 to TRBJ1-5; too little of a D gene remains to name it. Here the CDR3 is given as CAISESTQPQHF. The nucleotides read TGTGCCATCAGTGAGTCGACTCAGCCCCAGCATTTT.